This T cell receptor beta chain came from a study of CD8 T cells in ankylosing spondylitis. Findings of the study overall: The authors reported significant enrichment of disease-linked clones in matched ankylosing spondylitis synovial fluid. In ankylosing spondylitis blood, a motif of roughly 8 highly homologous TCR beta variants appeared characteristic.

This clonotype has only a few counts. Its specificity is unknown. TCRdb redid the calling of the 5' RACE reads with MiXCR, one entry per CDR3 protein. The sample includes about 700,000 distinct CDR3 sequences, around 20% seen only once; the top ten take 15% to 20%. Germline CDR1 is LGHDT and CDR2 is YNNKEL (reference sequence). The ends lost 3 bases at V and 8 bases at J; junction bases unmatched: 9. This CDR3 has 15 amino acids. The TCR sequence derives from a male donor with ankylosing spondylitis. The material sequenced was blood, either unsorted or a sorted T cell fraction (not recorded which). The J gene is TRBJ2-2, the V gene TRBV3-1, with TRBD1 matching over 7 bases. CDR3 region: CASSQYRGSYGELFF. CDR3 coding DNA: TGTGCCAGCAGCCAGTACAGGGGATCCTATGGGGAGCTGTTTTTT.